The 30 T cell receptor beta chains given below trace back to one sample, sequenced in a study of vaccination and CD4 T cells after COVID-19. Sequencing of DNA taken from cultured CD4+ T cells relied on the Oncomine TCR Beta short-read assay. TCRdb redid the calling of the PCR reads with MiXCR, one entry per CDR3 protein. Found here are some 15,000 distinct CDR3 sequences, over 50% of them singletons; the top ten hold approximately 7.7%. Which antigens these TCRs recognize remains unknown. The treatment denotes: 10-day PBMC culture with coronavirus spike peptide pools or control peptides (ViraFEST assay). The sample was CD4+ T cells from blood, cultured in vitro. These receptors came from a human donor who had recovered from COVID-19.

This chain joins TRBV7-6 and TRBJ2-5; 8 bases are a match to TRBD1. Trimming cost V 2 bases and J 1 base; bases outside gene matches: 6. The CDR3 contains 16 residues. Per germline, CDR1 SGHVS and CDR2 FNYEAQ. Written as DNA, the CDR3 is TGTGCCAGCAGCTTATGGCCAGGGGGCTCCCAAGAGACCCAGTACTTC. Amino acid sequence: CASSLWPGGSQETQYF.

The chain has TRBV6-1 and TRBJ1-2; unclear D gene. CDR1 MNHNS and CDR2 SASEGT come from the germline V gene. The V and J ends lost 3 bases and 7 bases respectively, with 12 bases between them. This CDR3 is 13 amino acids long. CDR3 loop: CASSEVFLSGYTF. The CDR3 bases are TGTGCCAGCAGTGAGGTCTTTTTAAGTGGCTACACCTTC.

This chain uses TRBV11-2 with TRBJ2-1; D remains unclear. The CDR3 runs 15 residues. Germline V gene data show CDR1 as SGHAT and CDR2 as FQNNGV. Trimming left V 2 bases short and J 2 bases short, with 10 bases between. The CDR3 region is CASSLRMDAYNEQFF. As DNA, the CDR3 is TGTGCCAGCAGCTTACGGATGGACGCCTACAATGAGCAGTTCTTC.

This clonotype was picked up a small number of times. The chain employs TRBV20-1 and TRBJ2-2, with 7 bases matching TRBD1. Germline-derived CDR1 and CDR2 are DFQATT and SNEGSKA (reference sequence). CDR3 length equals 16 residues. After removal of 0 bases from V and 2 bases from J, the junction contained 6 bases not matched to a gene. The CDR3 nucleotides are TGCAGTGCTAGAGATAGGAGACAGGGTAACACCGGGGAGCTGTTTTTT. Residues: CSARDRRQGNTGELFF.

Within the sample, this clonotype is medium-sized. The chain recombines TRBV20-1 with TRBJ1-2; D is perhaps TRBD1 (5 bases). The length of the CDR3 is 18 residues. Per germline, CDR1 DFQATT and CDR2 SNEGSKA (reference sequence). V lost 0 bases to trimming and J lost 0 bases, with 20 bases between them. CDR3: CSAREGEHKTSTNYGYTF. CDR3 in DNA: TGCAGTGCTAGAGAAGGGGAGCACAAAACCTCGACTAACTATGGCTACACCTTC.

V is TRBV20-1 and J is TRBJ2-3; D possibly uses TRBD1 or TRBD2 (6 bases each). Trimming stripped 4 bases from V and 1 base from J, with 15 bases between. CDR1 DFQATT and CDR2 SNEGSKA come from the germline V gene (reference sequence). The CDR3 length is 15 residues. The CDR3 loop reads CSATRGQQGTDTQYF. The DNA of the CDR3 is TGCAGTGCTACCCGGGGGCAGCAGGGCACAGATACGCAGTATTTT.

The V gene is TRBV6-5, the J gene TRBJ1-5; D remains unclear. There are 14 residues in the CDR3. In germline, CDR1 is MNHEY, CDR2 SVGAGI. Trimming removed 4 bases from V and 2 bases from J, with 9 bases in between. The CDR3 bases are TGTGCCAGCAGTTGGAGGGAAGGCAATCAGCCCCAGCATTTT. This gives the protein CASSWREGNQPQHF.

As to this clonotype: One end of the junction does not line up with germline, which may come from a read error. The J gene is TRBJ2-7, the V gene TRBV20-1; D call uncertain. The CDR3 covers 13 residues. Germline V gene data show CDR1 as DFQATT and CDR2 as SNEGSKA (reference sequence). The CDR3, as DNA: TGCAGTGTTAGAGGAGTTGGTCGTGCCGAGCAGTACTTC. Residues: CSVRGVGRAEQYF.

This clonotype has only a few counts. The CDR3 here is CSARVGTTSNQPQHF. The CDR3, as DNA: TGCAGTGCTAGAGTGGGGACAACCAGCAATCAGCCCCAGCATTTT. J is TRBJ1-5 and V is TRBV20-1; tentatively, D is TRBD1 (6 bases). The CDR3 covers 15 residues. V was trimmed by 1 base and J by 1 base, leaving 11 bases between them. Germline assignment: CDR1 DFQATT and CDR2 SNEGSKA (reference sequence).

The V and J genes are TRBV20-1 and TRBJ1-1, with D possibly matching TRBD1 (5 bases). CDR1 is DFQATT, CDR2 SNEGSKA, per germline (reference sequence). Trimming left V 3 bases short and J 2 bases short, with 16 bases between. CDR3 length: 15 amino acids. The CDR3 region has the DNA TGCAGTGCTAGCACTTTGAGGGGAGTCAACACTGAAGCTTTCTTT. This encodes CSASTLRGVNTEAFF.

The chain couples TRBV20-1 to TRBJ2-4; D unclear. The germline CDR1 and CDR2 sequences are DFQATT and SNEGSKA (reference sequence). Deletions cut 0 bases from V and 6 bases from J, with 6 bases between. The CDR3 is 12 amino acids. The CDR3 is CSARDSGNIQYF. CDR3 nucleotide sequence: TGCAGTGCTAGAGATTCCGGAAACATTCAGTACTTC.

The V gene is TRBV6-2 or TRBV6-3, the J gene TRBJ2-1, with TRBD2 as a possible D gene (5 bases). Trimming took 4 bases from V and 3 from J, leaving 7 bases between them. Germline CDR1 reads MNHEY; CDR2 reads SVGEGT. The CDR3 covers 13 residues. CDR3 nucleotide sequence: TGTGCCAGCAGTTCCCGGGACTACAATGAGCAGTTCTTC. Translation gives CASSSRDYNEQFF.

The CDR3 is CASSMTGGSGNQPQHF. DNA for the CDR3: TGTGCCAGTAGTATGACGGGGGGAAGCGGTAATCAGCCCCAGCATTTT. The chain carries TRBV19 and TRBJ1-5, with D possibly TRBD1 on 5 matching bases. Trimming cost V 3 bases and J 4 bases, with 16 bases left between them. The CDR3 sequence is 16 residues long. Germline loops: CDR1 LNHDA, CDR2 SQIVND (reference sequence). Looking up the rest from reference TRBV19 and TRBJ1-5 gives the full variable domain: DGGITQSPKYLFRKEGQNVTLSCEQNLNHDAMYWYRQDPGQGLRLIYYSQIVNDFQKGDIAEGYSVSREKKESFPLTVTSAQKNPTAFYLCASSMTGGSGNQPQHFGDGTRLSIL.

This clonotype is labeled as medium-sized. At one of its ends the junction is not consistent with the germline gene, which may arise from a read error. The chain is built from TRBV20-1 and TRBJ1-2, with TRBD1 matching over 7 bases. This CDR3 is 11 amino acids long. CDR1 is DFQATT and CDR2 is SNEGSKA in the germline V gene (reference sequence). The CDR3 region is CSARRMTGQAF. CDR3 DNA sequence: TGCAGTGCTAGACGAATGACAGGGCAGGCCTTC.

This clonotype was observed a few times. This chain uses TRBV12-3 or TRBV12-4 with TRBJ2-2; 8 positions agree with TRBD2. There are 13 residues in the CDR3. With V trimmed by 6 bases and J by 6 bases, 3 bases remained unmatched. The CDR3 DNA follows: TGTGCCAGCAGCCGGACTAGCCCCGGGGAGCTGTTTTTT. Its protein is CASSRTSPGELFF.

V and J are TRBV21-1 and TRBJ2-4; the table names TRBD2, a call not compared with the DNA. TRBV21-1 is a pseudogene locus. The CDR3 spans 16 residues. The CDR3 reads CASSKATSGCKNIQYF. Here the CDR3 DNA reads TGTGCCAGCAGCAAAGCCACTAGCGGGTGCAAAAACATTCAGTACTTC.

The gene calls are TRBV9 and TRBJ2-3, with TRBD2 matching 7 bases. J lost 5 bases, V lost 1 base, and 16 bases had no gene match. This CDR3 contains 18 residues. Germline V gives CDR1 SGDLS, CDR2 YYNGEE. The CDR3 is CASSVTPVVAGAGDTQYF. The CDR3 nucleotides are TGTGCCAGCAGCGTAACCCCAGTCGTTGCGGGAGCGGGAGATACGCAGTATTTT. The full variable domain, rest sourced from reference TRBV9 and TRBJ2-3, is DSGVTQTPKHLITATGQRVTLRCSPRSGDLSVYWYQQSLDQGLQFLIQYYNGEERAKGNILERFSAQQFPDLHSELNLSSLELGDSALYFCASSVTPVVAGAGDTQYFGPGTRLTVL.

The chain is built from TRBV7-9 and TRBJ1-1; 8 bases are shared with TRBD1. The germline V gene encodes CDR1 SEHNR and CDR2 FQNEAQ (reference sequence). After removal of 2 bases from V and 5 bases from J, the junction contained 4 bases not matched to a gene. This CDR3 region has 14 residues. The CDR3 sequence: CASSLQGAGTEAFF. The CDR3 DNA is TGTGCCAGCAGCTTACAGGGGGCGGGAACTGAAGCTTTCTTT.

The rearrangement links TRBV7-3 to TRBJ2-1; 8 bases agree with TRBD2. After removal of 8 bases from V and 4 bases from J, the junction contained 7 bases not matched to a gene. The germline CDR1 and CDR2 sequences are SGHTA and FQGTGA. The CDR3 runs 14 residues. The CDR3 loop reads CASGSSGPYNEQFF. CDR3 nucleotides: TGTGCCAGCGGATCTAGCGGGCCGTACAATGAGCAGTTCTTC. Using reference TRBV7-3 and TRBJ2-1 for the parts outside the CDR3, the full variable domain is GAGVSQTPSNKVTEKGKYVELRCDPISGHTALYWYRQSLGQGPEFLIYFQGTGAADDSGLPNDRFFAVRPEGSVSTLKIQRTERGDSAVYLCASGSSGPYNEQFFGPGTRLTVL.

CDR3 in amino acids: CASSQERGAGTF. DNA of the CDR3: TGTGCCAGCAGCCAAGAAAGAGGTGCGGGCACCTTC. V is TRBV3-1 and J is TRBJ1-2; D is undetermined. Germline CDR1 LGHDT, CDR2 YNNKEL (reference sequence). The CDR3 contains 12 residues. Trimming stripped 0 bases from V and 13 bases from J, with 12 bases between. Combining the CDR3 with reference TRBV3-1 and TRBJ1-2 gives the whole variable domain DTAVSQTPKYLVTQMGNDKSIKCEQNLGHDTMYWYKQDSKKFLKIMFSYNNKELIINETVPNRFSPKSPDKAHLNLHINSLELGDSAVYFCASSQERGAGTFGSGTRLTVV.

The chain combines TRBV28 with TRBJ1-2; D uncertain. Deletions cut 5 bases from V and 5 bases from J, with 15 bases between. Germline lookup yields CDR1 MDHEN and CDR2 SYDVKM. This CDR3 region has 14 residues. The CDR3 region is CASSPSERVYGYTF. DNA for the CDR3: TGTGCCAGCAGTCCGTCCGAGAGGGTATATGGCTACACCTTC.

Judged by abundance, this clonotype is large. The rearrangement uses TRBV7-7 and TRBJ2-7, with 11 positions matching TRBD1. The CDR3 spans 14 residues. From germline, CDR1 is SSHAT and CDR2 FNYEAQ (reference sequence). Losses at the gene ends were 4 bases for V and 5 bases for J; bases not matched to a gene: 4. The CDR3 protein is CASSYGQGADEQYF. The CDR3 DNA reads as TGTGCCAGCAGCTATGGACAGGGGGCCGACGAGCAGTACTTC.

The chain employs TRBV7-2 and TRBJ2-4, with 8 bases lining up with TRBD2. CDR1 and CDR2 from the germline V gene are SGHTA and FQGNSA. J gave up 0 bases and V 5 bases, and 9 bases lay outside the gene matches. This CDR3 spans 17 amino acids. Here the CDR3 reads CASSPQSGGLAKNIQYF. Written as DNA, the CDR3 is TGTGCCAGCAGCCCGCAGTCGGGAGGGCTAGCCAAAAACATTCAGTACTTC.

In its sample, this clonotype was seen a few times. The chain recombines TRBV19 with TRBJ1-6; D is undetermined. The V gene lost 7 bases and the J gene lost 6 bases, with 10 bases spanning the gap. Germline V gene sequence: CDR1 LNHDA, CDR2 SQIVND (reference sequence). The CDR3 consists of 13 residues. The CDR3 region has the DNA TGTGCCAGTACATCAGTGGGTAATTCACCCCTCCACTTT. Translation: CASTSVGNSPLHF.

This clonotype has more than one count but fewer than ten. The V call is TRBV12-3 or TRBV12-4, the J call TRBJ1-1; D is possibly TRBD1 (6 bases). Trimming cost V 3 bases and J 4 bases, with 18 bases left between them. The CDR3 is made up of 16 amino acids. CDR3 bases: TGTGCCAGCAGTTTCAGAGCGGGGGGCGGTGGCACTGAAGCTTTCTTT. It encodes CASSFRAGGGGTEAFF.

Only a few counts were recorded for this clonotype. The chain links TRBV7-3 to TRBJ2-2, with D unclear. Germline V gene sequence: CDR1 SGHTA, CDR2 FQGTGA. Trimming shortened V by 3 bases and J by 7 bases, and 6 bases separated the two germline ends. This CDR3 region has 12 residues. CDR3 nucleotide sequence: TGTGCCAGCAGCTTTAGGAACGGGGAGCTGTTTTTT. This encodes CASSFRNGELFF.

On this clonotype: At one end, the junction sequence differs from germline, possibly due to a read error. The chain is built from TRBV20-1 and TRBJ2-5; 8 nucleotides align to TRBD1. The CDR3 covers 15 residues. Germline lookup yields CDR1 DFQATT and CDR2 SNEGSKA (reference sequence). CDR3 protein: CSARGGRGPQETQYF. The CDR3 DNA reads TGCAGTGCCAGAGGGGGCAGGGGGCCACAAGAGACCCAGTACTTC.

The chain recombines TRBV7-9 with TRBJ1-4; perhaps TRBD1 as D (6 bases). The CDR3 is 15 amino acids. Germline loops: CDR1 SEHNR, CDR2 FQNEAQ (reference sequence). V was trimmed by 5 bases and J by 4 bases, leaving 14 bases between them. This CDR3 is CASSPVTGFNEKLFF. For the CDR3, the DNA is TGTGCCAGCAGCCCGGTCACAGGGTTTAATGAAAAACTGTTTTTT.

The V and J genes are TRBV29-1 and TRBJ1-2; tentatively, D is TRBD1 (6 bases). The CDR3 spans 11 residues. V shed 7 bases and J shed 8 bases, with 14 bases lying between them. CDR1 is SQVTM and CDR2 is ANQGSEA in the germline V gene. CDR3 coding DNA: TGCAGCGGGCATACAGGGCACGGCTACACCTTC. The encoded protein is CSGHTGHGYTF.

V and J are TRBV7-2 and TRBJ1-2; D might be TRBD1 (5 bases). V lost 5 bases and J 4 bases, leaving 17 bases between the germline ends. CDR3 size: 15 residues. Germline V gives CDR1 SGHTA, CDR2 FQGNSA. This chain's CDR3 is CASSIGQGSVYGYTF. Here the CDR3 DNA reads TGTGCCAGCAGCATTGGGCAGGGATCTGTCTATGGCTACACCTTC.